This T cell receptor beta chain was found in a study of blood T cell repertoires in COVID-19. Turning to the study itself: Spain, Italy and the United States supplied samples that represented acute and convalescent COVID-19. Sources were T cells, B-cell-depleted T cells, or PBMCs; the material itself was cDNA or gDNA.

In the original workflow: Reference gene primer amplification gave nucleated cell count estimates. Clones were sequenced by immunoSEQ multiplex PCR, and TCRdb holds only the in-frame ones, with some missing. That table gives V, J and clone size, and the DNA gave D and trimming. The sample lists about 30,000 clones; approximately 86% were seen once. There are 16 residues in the CDR3. Germline V gives CDR1 WSHSY, CDR2 SAAADI. J lost 1 base, V lost 2 bases, and 4 bases had no gene match. The sample consisted of peripheral blood. The clonotype originates from a human donor in a cohort sampled during active COVID-19. The V call is TRBV10-2, the J call TRBJ2-3, with 9 bases aligning to TRBD2. The CDR3 region is CASSEGRTSGTDTQYF. CDR3 nucleotides: TGCGCCAGCAGTGAGGGGAGGACTAGCGGCACAGATACGCAGTATTTT.